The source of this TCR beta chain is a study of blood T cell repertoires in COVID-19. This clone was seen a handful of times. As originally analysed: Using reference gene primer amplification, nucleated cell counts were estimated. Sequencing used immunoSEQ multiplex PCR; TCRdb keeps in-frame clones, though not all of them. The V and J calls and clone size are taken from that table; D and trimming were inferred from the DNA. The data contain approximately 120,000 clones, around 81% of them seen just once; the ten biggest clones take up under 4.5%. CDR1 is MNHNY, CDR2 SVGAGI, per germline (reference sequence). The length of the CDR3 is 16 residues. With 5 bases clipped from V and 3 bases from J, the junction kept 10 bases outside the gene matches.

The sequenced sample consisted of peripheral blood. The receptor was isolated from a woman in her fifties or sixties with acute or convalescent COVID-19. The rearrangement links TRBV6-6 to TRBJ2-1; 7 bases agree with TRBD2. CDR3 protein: CASSPLGRAVYNEQFF. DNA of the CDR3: TGTGCCAGCAGTCCCCTAGGGAGGGCCGTCTACAATGAGCAGTTCTTC.